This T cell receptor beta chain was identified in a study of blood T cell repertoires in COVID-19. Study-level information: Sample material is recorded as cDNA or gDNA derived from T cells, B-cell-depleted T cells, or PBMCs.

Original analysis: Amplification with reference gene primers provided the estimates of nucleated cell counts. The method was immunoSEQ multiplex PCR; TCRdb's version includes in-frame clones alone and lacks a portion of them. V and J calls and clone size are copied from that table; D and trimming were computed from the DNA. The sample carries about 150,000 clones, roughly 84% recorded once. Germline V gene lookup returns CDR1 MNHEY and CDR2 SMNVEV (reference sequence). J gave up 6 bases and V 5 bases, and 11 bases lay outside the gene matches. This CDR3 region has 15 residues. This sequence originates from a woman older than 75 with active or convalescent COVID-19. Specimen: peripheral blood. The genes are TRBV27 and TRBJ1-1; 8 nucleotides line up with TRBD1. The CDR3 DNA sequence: TGTGCCAGCAGTCCCCCAGGGGGCGCTCGGGCTGAAGCTTTCTTT. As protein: CASSPPGGARAEAFF.